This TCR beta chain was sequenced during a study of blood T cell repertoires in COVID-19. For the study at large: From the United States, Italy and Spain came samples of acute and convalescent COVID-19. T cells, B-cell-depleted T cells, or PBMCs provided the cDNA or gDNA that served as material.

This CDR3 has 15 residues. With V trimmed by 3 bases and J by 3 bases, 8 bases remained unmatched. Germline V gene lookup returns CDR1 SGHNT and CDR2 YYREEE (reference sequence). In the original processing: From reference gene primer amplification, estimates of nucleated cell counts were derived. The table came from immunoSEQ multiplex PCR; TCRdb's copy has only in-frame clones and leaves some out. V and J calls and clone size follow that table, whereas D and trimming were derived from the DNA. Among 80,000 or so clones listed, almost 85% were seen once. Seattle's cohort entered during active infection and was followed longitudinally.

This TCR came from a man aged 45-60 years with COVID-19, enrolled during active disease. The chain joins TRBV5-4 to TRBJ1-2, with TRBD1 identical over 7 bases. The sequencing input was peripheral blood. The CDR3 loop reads CASSSGGGQYYGYTF. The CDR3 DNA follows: TGTGCCAGCAGCTCTGGAGGGGGACAGTACTATGGCTACACCTTC. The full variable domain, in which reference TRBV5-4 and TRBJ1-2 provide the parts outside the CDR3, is ETGVTQSPTHLIKTRGQQVTLRCSSQSGHNTVSWYQQALGQGPQFIFQYYREEENGRGNFPPRFSGLQFPNYSSELNVNALELDDSALYLCASSSGGGQYYGYTFGSGTRLTVV.